This TCR beta chain was captured in a study of T cells after yellow fever vaccination. Findings and caveats of the study: Compared with primary, the secondary response was weaker and peaked at day 5, not 15. Abundant clonotypes (contaminants from the bulk population) could be present in FACS-sorted repertoires. Subsequent to the booster, the majority of primary-vaccination clones reappeared (roughly 96% CD4, 88% CD8).

The V end lost 8 bases, the J end lost 2 bases, and 10 bases lay between the germline ends. CDR3 length: 13 amino acids. CDR1 MDHEN and CDR2 SYDVKM come from the germline V gene. Many counts were recorded for this clonotype. Its matching antigen is unknown. Synthesis of TCR cDNA relied on 5'RACE template switching, which attached a universal primer site and UMIs. TCRdb itself ran the 5' RACE reads through MiXCR, one entry per CDR3 protein. The data show just under 600,000 distinct CDR3 sequences, with approximately 13% seen just once and over 12% held by the top ten. The chain joins TRBV28 to TRBJ1-5; D is ambiguous. The source was PBMCs, collected on the day of the yellow fever booster vaccination. The clonotype comes from a man younger than 40 who received the YFV17D yellow fever vaccine. The CDR3 bases are TGTGCCAGCTTCGGGGATCGCAATCAGCCCCAGCATTTT. It is translated as CASFGDRNQPQHF.